Described below is a single T cell receptor beta chain sequence and its context. Its antigen is as yet unknown. This specimen comes from a study of blood T cells in healthy people across ages. CDR3 length: 17 residues. Germline CDR1 and CDR2: SEHNR and FQNEAQ (reference sequence). V lost 5 bases, J lost 1 base, and 20 bases lay in between. Study conclusions and caveats: Estimated diversity, derived from one million T cells, was regarded as an underestimate. It was not possible, with unsorted PBMCs, to conclusively compare naive and antigen-experienced cells. A roughly linear age-dependent decrease characterized TCR beta diversity per million T cells.

A second PCR of about 7 to 12 cycles used a sample-barcoded 5' primer and a J-beta primer mix. The yield of each sample was at least 2.5 million CDR3-containing paired-end reads. MiXCR, run by TCRdb on the 5' RACE reads, gives a single entry per CDR3 protein. The sample contains about 800,000 distinct CDR3 sequences, roughly 60% of which appear only once. The chain employs TRBV7-9 and TRBJ2-5; no reliable D call. The clonotype originates from a man aged 30 to 45 in good health. Sequencing used blood. DNA of the CDR3: TGTGCCAGCAGCCTTGCTTGGGCAGGCTATACCCAAGAGACCCAGTACTTC. Translated: CASSLAWAGYTQETQYF.